These T cell receptor beta chains were read from a single sample in a study of blood T cell repertoires in COVID-19. Measured with immunoSEQ multiplex PCR; TCRdb has only the in-frame clones, and not every one. The sample lists approximately 310,000 clones; more than 70% were seen once. Input material: peripheral blood. The receptors were gathered from a woman aged 45 to 65 who had recovered from COVID-19. The CDR3 runs from the conserved cysteine through the conserved F or W. A D gene is named only where the DNA matches it firmly. The size entry is marked missing in some rows and otherwise reads once, few, many or a size class.

once,-,TRBJ1-1,TRBV28,TGTGCCAGCAGTTCTCCAGGGTCCCCTCTCAACACTGAAGCTTTCTTT,CASSSPGSPLNTEAFF
-,-,TRBJ2-3,TRBV14,TGTGCCAGCAGCGGGCGAGATACGCAGTATTTT,CASSGRDTQYF
-,-,TRBJ2-7,TRBV21-1,TGTGCCAGCAGCAAAGCCCATGACAGCTATTTCTCCTACGAGCAGTACTTC,CASSKAHDSYFSYEQYF
-,-,TRBJ2-7,TRBV7-9,TGTGCCAGCAGCTTAAGTCCAACAGGCGACTACGAGCAGTACTTC,CASSLSPTGDYEQYF
once,-,TRBJ2-7,TRBV6-5,TGTGCCAGCAGTTACGTCGGGGAGCAGTACTTC,CASSYVGEQYF
many,-,TRBJ1-3,TRBV29-1,TGCAGCGTTGAAACAGGGACTGGAAACACCATATATTTT,CSVETGTGNTIYF
once,TRBD1,TRBJ2-3,TRBV9,TGTGCCAGCAGCGTCCGGGACAGGGGGTTCACAGATACGCAGTATTTT,CASSVRDRGFTDTQYF
-,-,TRBJ1-1,TRBV28,TGTGCCAGCAGTTTCATTTCGGGGGGCCGAAGGTCTGAAGCTTTCTTT,CASSFISGGRRSEAFF
-,-,TRBJ1-4,TRBV4-3,TGCGCCAGCAGCCAAGATTTGCGTGCAACTAATGAAAAACTGTTTTTT,CASSQDLRATNEKLFF
-,-,TRBJ1-1,TRBV6-2/TRBV6-3,TGTGCCAGCAGTAATAACAGGGAGAACACTGAAGCTTTCTTT,CASSNNRENTEAFF
-,-,TRBJ1-1,TRBV19,TGTGCCAGTAGAAAACAGGGCGGCGGCACTGAAGCTTTCTTT,CASRKQGGGTEAFF